This T cell receptor beta chain was captured by sequencing in a study of cytomegalovirus exposure and HLA in healthy donors. At the level of the study: Most donors, 81% of around 400 genotyped, fell in the Caucasian-associated ancestry cluster. Study-wide results and limits: In vitro confirmation showed three CMV-associated chains to be CMV antigen specific. Clonal expansion was found to be greater in HLA-associated TCR beta chains than in equally common others in a later analysis. In a later analysis, TCR beta V- and J-gene trimming showed a link to a missense DCLRE1C variant.

This PCR relied on a set of 60 Vbeta primers and 13 Jbeta primers. Using immunoSEQ multiplex PCR, the repertoire was profiled, and TCRdb retains in-frame clones only, with some absent. Of some 150,000 clones in the sample, approximately 80% were seen once. Remarks on this clone: Its antigen is unknown.

Trimming cost V 8 bases and J 2 bases; bases outside gene matches: 12. CDR1 and CDR2 from the germline V gene are SNHLY and FYNNEI. The CDR3 contains 16 residues. The sample comprised PBMCs. The source of this sequence is a male donor in good health and CMV-seronegative. The chain is built from TRBV2 and TRBJ2-3; 8 bases align to TRBD2. DNA for the CDR3: TGTGCCAGCCTGGCTCTAGCGGGCTCAGTCACAGATACGCAGTATTTT. This translates into CASLALAGSVTDTQYF. Together with reference TRBV2 and TRBJ2-3, the CDR3 gives the full variable domain: EPEVTQTPSHQVTQMGQEVILRCVPISNHLYFYWYRQILGQKVEFLVSFYNNEISEKSEIFDDQFSVERPDGSNFTLKIRSTKLEDSAMYFCASLALAGSVTDTQYFGPGTRLTVL.